One sample yielded the 9 T cell receptor beta chains listed below, sequenced in a study of radiation and T cells in renal cell carcinoma. The protocol was immunoSEQ multiplex PCR, while the TCRdb copy is restricted to in-frame clones and leaves out a portion. The data hold some 150,000 clones, with approximately 86% observed a single time. Time point noted: blood 4 weeks post-SBRT, at nephrectomy. The sample's treatment: 15 Gy SBRT to primary tumor, nephrectomy 4 weeks later. The sample here was blood, taken from a patient whose treatment included radiotherapy and nephrectomy. These receptors were collected from a woman aged 45-65 years with renal cell carcinoma.

This clone has a single count. CDR3 sequence: CASRLGGHGLEQYF. The CDR3 bases are TGTGCCAGCAGGTTAGGAGGGCACGGCCTCGAGCAGTACTTC. The V call is TRBV5-6, the J call TRBJ2-7; perhaps TRBD2 as D (6 bases). Germline CDR1 is SGHDT and CDR2 is YYEEEE. Between the trimmed V and J ends, which lost 5 bases and 6 bases, there was a span of 18 bases. The CDR3 length is 14 residues.

CDR3: CASSEAPTGTLVNEQFF. The CDR3 nucleotides read TGTGCCAGCAGCGAGGCCCCGACGGGAACCCTTGTCAATGAGCAGTTCTTC. V usage is TRBV9 and J usage is TRBJ2-1, with D possibly being TRBD2 (5 bases). Germline CDR1 reads SGDLS; CDR2 reads YYNGEE. V lost 3 bases to trimming and J lost 6 bases, with 22 bases between them. The CDR3 sequence is 17 residues long.

This chain connects TRBV4-3 to TRBJ2-5; the D is unclear. The CDR3 extends over 14 amino acids. The germline V gene has CDR1 LGHNA and CDR2 YSLEER. The V and J ends lost 0 bases and 4 bases respectively, with 9 bases between them. The CDR3 loop reads CASSQDRWGETQYF. The CDR3 DNA reads TGCGCCAGCAGCCAAGATAGGTGGGGAGAGACCCAGTACTTC.

The V call is TRBV9, the J call TRBJ2-2; D ambiguous. The CDR3 sequence is 14 residues long. Germline lookup yields CDR1 SGDLS and CDR2 YYNGEE. Trimming shortened V by 0 bases and J by 7 bases, and 10 bases separated the two germline ends. CDR3: CASSVGGSGGELFF. The CDR3 DNA is TGTGCCAGCAGCGTAGGAGGTTCCGGCGGGGAGCTGTTTTTT.

The rearrangement uses TRBV27 and TRBJ2-1, with D possibly TRBD1 on 5 matching bases. Germline CDR1 is MNHEY and CDR2 is SMNVEV (reference sequence). V was pared by 3 bases and J by 6 bases, with 9 bases between. The CDR3 spans 13 residues. The CDR3 sequence: CASSFRVLNEQFF. CDR3 in DNA: TGTGCCAGCAGTTTCAGGGTCCTCAATGAGCAGTTCTTC.

This sequence joins TRBV13 and TRBJ1-2; D perhaps matches TRBD1 (5 bases). V was clipped by 3 bases and J by 8 bases, with 19 bases between them. CDR1 is PRHDT and CDR2 is FYEKMQ in the germline V gene (reference sequence). CDR3 length: 15 residues. This CDR3 reads CASSFQGLGGEGYTF. The CDR3 nucleotides read TGTGCCAGCAGCTTTCAGGGCTTGGGAGGTGAGGGCTACACCTTC.

The J gene is TRBJ1-2, the V gene TRBV2; no clear D gene. The V gene lost 2 bases and the J gene lost 4 bases, with 5 bases spanning the gap. This CDR3 has 12 amino acids. Germline-derived CDR1 and CDR2 are SNHLY and FYNNEI. The CDR3: CASSEKTYGYTF. The CDR3 nucleotides read TGTGCCAGCAGTGAAAAAACCTATGGCTACACCTTC.

The J gene is TRBJ2-7, the V gene TRBV19, with D possibly matching TRBD2 (5 bases). Looked up from germline, CDR1 is LNHDA and CDR2 is SQIVND (reference sequence). Trimming cost V 1 base and J 5 bases, with 12 bases left between them. The CDR3 consists of 14 residues. CDR3 sequence (DNA): TGTGCCAGTAGTATAGGTGGGAGAGGAGACGAGCAGTACTTC. Amino acid sequence: CASSIGGRGDEQYF.

The chain carries TRBV19 and TRBJ1-1; TRBD1 is a possible D gene (6 bases). In germline, CDR1 is LNHDA, CDR2 SQIVND (reference sequence). The CDR3 runs 15 residues. V was pared by 8 bases and J by 5 bases, with 21 bases between. The CDR3 spells CASQWNAGAETEAFF. In DNA, the CDR3 is TGTGCCAGTCAGTGGAATGCAGGGGCGGAGACTGAAGCTTTCTTT.